This T cell receptor (beta chain) was profiled in a study of T cells in Graves' hyperthyroidism and ophthalmopathy. RNA transcripts gave rise to amplified TCR beta CDR3 regions. The HTBI primer set drove a first-round RT-PCR of the TCR CDR3. TCRdb re-analysed the multiplex PCR reads in MiXCR, keeping a single row per CDR3 protein. The sample holds approximately 630,000 distinct CDR3 sequences; around 15% are singletons and the top ten take approximately 3.9%. Stable hyperthyroidism: no ophthalmopathy progression over 18 months of follow-up. The V and J ends lost 4 bases and 1 base, in that order; junction bases with no gene match: 4. The CDR3 is made up of 15 amino acids. Germline CDR1 and CDR2: SGHTA and FQGNSA.

This rearrangement joins TRBV7-2 to TRBJ2-1; TRBD1 matches at 7 bases. Sequenced: blood. The clonotype was recovered from a woman aged 30 to 39 with Graves' hyperthyroidism. CDR3 protein: CASSWDRNSYNEQFF. DNA for the CDR3: TGTGCCAGCAGCTGGGACAGAAATTCCTACAATGAGCAGTTCTTC.